This record looks at one T cell receptor beta chain sequence and its context. This sample was included in a study of cytomegalovirus exposure and HLA in healthy donors. CDR1 and CDR2 (germline): LNHDA, SQIVND (reference sequence). This CDR3 comprises 16 residues. Trimming removed 4 bases from V and 0 bases from J; junction bases left unmatched: 4. PCR amplification relied on 60 Vbeta primers (plus 13 Jbeta primers). Assay: immunoSEQ multiplex PCR; the TCRdb copy retains only in-frame clones and omits some. The sample spans around 70,000 clones; the ten largest clones claim 2% to 2.5%. This receptor was taken from a female donor in good health and CMV-seropositive. The V call is TRBV19, the J call TRBJ2-1, with 9 bases aligning to TRBD2. Input material: PBMCs. The CDR3 loop reads CASSTSGVASYNEQFF. The DNA of the CDR3 is TGTGCCAGTAGTACTAGCGGGGTGGCCTCCTACAATGAGCAGTTCTTC.